What follows is one T cell receptor beta chain and its context. These data originate in a study of T cells after yellow fever vaccination. The CDR3 has 16 residues. The junction had 16 bases not matched to a gene; V was cut back by 7 bases and J by 5 bases. From the 5' RACE reads, TCRdb called clonotypes with MiXCR, one entry per CDR3 protein. The data show hundreds of thousands of distinct CDR3 sequences, with less than 15% seen just once and over 13% held by the top ten. V gene TRBV12-3 or TRBV12-4 combines with J gene TRBJ2-5, with 7 bases fitting TRBD2. The receptor's source is a man aged 25 to 40 who received the YFV17D yellow fever vaccine. The sequencing used PBMCs, collected on the day of the yellow fever booster vaccination. In nucleotides, the CDR3 is TGTGCCAGCAACAACGACCCTAGCGGAGGGAGGGAGACCCAGTACTTC. Protein: CASNNDPSGGRETQYF.